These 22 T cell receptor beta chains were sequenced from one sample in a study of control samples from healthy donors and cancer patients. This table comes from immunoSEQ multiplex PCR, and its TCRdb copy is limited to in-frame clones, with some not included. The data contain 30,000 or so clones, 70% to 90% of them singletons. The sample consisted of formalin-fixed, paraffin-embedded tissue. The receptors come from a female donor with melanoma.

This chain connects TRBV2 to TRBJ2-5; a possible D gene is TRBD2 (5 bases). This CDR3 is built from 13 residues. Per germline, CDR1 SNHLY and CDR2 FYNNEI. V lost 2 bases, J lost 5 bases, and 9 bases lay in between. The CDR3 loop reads CASSELLVETQYF. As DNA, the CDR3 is TGTGCCAGCAGTGAATTACTAGTTGAGACCCAGTACTTC.

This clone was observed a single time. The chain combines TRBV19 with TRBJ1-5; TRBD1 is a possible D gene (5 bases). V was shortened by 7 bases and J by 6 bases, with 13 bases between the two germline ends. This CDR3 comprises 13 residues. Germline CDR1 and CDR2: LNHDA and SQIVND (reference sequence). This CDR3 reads CASTLGGGQPQHF. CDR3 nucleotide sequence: TGTGCCAGTACCCTCGGGGGGGGTCAGCCCCAGCATTTT. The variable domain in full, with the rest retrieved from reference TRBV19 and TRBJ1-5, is DGGITQSPKYLFRKEGQNVTLSCEQNLNHDAMYWYRQDPGQGLRLIYYSQIVNDFQKGDIAEGYSVSREKKESFPLTVTSAQKNPTAFYLCASTLGGGQPQHFGDGTRLSIL.

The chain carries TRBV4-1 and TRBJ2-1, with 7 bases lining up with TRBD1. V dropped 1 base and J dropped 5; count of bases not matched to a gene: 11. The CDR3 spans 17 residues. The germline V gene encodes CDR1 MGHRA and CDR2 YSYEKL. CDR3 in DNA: TGCGCCAGCAGCCAAGTTCTTCGAGACAGGGTCGACAATGAGCAGTTCTTC. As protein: CASSQVLRDRVDNEQFF.

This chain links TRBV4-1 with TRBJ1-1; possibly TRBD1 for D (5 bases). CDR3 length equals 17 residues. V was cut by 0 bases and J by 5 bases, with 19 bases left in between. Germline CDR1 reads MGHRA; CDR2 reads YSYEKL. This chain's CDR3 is CASSQDQGYFSRTEAFF. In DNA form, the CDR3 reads TGCGCCAGCAGCCAAGACCAGGGTTATTTTTCGAGAACTGAAGCTTTCTTT.

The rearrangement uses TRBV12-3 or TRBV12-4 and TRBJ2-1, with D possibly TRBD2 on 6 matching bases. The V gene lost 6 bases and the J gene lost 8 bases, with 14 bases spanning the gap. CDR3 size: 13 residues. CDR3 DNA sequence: TGTGCCAGCAGGGAGGGCACTCGTCATGAGCAGTTCTTC. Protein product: CASREGTRHEQFF.

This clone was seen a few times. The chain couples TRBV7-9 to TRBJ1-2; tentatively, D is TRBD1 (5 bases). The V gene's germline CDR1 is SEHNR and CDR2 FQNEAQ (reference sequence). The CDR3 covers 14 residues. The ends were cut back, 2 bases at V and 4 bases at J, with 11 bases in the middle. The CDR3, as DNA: TGTGCCAGCAGCTTACAGGGAGTCGGCTATGGCTACACCTTC. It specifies CASSLQGVGYGYTF.

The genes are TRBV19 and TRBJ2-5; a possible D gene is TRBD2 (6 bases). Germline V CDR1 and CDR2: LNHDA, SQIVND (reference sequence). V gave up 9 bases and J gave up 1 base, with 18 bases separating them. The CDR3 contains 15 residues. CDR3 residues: CASKPSRGSQETQYF. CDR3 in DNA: TGTGCCAGCAAACCCTCCCGGGGGTCCCAAGAGACCCAGTACTTC. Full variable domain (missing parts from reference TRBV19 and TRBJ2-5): DGGITQSPKYLFRKEGQNVTLSCEQNLNHDAMYWYRQDPGQGLRLIYYSQIVNDFQKGDIAEGYSVSREKKESFPLTVTSAQKNPTAFYLCASKPSRGSQETQYFGPGTRLLVL.

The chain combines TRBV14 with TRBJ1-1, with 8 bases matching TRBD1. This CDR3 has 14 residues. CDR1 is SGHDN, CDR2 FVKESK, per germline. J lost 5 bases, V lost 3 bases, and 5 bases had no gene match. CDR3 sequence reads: CASSQEHRGTEAFF. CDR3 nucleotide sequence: TGTGCCAGCAGCCAGGAACACAGGGGGACTGAAGCTTTCTTT.

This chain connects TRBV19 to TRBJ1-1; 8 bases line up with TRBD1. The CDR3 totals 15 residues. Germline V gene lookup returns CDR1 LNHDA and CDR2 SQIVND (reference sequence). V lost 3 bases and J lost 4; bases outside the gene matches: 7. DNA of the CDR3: TGTGCCAGTAGTATCGGCACCGGGACAGGCACTGAAGCTTTCTTT. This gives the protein CASSIGTGTGTEAFF. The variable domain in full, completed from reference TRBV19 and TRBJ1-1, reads DGGITQSPKYLFRKEGQNVTLSCEQNLNHDAMYWYRQDPGQGLRLIYYSQIVNDFQKGDIAEGYSVSREKKESFPLTVTSAQKNPTAFYLCASSIGTGTGTEAFFGQGTRLTVV.

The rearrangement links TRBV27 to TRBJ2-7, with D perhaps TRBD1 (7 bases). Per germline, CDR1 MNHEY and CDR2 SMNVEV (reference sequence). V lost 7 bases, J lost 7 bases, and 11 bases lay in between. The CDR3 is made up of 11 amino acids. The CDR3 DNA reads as TGTGCCAGCAACTCAGGGGGGGAGCAGTACTTC. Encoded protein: CASNSGGEQYF.

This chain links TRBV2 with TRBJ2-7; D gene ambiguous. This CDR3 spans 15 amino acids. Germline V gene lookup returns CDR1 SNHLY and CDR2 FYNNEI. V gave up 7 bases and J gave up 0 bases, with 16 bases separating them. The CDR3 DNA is TGTGCCAGCACACCTATGGGCCGAAGCTCCTACGAGCAGTACTTC. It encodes CASTPMGRSSYEQYF.

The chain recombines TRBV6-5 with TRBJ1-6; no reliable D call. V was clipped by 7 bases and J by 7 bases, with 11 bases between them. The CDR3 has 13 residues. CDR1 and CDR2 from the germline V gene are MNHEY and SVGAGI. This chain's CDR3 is CASKLAANSPLHF. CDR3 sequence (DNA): TGTGCCAGCAAATTGGCAGCAAATTCACCCCTCCACTTT.

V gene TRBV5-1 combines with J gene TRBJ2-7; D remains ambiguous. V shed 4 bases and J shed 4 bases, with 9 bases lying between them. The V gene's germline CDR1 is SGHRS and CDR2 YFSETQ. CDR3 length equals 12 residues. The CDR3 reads CASSGRQYEQYF. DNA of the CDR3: TGCGCCAGCAGCGGACGGCAGTACGAGCAGTACTTC.

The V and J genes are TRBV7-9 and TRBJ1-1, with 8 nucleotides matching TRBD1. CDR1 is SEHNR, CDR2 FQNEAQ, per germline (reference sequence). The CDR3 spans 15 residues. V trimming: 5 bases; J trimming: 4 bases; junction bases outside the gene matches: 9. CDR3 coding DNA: TGTGCCAGCAGCAGATTCCAGGGGGCTAGCACTGAAGCTTTCTTT. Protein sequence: CASSRFQGASTEAFF.

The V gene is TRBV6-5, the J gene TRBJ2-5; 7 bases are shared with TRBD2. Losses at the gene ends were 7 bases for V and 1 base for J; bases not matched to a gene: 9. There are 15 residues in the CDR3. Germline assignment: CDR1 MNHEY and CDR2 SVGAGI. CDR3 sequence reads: CASTFGLAVQETQYF. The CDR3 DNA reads TGTGCCAGCACGTTTGGGCTAGCGGTCCAAGAGACCCAGTACTTC.

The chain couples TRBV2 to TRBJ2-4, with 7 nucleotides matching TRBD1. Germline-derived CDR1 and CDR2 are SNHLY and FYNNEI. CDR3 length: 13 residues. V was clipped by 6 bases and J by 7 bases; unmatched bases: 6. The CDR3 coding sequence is TGTGCCAGCAGGGGTACAGGGGTGAACATTCAGTACTTC. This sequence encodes CASRGTGVNIQYF.

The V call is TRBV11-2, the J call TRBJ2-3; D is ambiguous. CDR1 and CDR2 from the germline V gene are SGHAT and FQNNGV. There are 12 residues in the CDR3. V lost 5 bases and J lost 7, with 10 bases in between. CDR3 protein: CASSGSRYTQYF. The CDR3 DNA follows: TGTGCCAGCAGCGGTAGCCGATATACGCAGTATTTT.

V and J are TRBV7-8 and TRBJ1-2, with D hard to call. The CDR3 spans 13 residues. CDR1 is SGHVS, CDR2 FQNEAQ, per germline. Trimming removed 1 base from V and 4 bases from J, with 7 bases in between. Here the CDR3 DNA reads TGTGCCAGCAGCTTAGGCAGTAGCTATGGCTACACCTTC. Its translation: CASSLGSSYGYTF.

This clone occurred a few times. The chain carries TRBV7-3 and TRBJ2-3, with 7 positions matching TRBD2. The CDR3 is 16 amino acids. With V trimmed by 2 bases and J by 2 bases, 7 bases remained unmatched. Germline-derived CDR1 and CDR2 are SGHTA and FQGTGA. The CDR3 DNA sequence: TGTGCCAGCAGCTTAGGGGCGGGGGTCCTCACAGATACGCAGTATTTT. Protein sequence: CASSLGAGVLTDTQYF.

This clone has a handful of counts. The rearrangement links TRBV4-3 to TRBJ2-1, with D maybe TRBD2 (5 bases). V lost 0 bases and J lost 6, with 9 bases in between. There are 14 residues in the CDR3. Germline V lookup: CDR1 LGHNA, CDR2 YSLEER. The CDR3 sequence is CASSQDSSPNEQFF. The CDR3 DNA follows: TGCGCCAGCAGCCAAGATTCTAGCCCCAATGAGCAGTTCTTC.

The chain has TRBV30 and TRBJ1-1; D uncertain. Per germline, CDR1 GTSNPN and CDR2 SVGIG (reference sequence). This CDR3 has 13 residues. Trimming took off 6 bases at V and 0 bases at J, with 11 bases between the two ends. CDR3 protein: CACSRLLNTEAFF. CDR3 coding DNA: TGTGCCTGCTCTCGGTTATTGAACACTGAAGCTTTCTTT.

CDR3 sequence reads: CASSFPTQETQYF. CDR3 nucleotides: TGTGCCAGCAGCTTCCCCACCCAAGAGACCCAGTACTTC. The gene calls are TRBV5-4 and TRBJ2-5; D gene uncertain. Germline V gives CDR1 SGHNT, CDR2 YYREEE (reference sequence). The CDR3 length is 13 residues. V was cut by 2 bases and J by 1 base, with 6 bases left in between.